The text below deals with one TCR beta chain. Trimming took off 5 bases at V and 15 bases at J, with 14 bases between the two ends. The germline gives CDR1 MNHNS, CDR2 SASEGT. This CDR3 is 11 amino acids long. Graves' hyperthyroidism is called stable when ophthalmopathy does not progress within 18 months. The sample originates from a study of T cells in Graves' hyperthyroidism and ophthalmopathy. RNA transcripts served as the template for amplifying TCR beta CDR3 regions. First-round RT-PCR with HTBI primers amplified the TCR CDR3 region. TCRdb passed the multiplex PCR reads through MiXCR, listing each CDR3 protein once. Of approximately 380,000 distinct CDR3 sequences detected, about a fifth appear once; the ten largest clones hold about 3.5%.

The receptor was isolated from a woman aged 18-29 years with Graves' hyperthyroidism. The J gene is TRBJ2-4, the V gene TRBV6-1; D is unresolved. Sequenced input: blood. The CDR3 sequence is CASSQDITGYF. The DNA for the CDR3 is TGTGCCAGCAGTCAAGACATAACGGGGTACTTC.